This TCR beta chain originates from a study of blood T cell repertoires in COVID-19. Study information: T cells, B-cell-depleted T cells, or PBMCs provided the cDNA or gDNA that served as material.

Repertoires were generated with immunoSEQ multiplex PCR, while TCRdb's copy carries only in-frame clones and drops some. The sample includes about 200,000 clones, roughly 87% of them seen just once. Across under 25 US areas, participants ranged in age from roughly 18 to 89 years. The V gene's germline CDR1 is MNHEY and CDR2 SVGAGI. The V gene lost 3 bases and the J gene lost 3 bases, with 5 bases spanning the gap. The CDR3 is 12 amino acids. The chain couples TRBV6-5 to TRBJ1-1; D is undetermined. Sequenced material: PBMCs or T cells enriched from blood (not recorded which). The sequence derives from a middle-aged woman with acute COVID-19. The CDR3 nucleotides are TGTGCCAGCAGTTATTCGGACACTGAAGCTTTCTTT. Its translation is CASSYSDTEAFF.